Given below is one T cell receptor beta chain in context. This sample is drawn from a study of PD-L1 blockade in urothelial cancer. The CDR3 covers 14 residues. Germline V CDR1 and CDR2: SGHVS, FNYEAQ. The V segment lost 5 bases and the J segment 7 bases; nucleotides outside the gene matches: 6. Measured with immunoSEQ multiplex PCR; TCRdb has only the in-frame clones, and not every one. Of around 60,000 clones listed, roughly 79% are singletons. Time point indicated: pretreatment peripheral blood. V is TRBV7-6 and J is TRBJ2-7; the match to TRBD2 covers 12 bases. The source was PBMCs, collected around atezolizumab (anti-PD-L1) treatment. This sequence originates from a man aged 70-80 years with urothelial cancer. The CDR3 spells CASSRELAGGEQYF. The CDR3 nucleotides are TGTGCCAGCAGCCGTGAGCTAGCGGGAGGGGAGCAGTACTTC.